This record covers a single T cell receptor (beta chain). This entry is derived from a study of blood T cell repertoires in COVID-19. Overall study: Sample material is recorded as cDNA or gDNA derived from T cells, B-cell-depleted T cells, or PBMCs.

The CDR3 runs to 14 residues. The ends were cut back, 0 bases at V and 6 bases at J, with 11 bases in the middle. CDR1 is ENHRY and CDR2 is SYGVKD in the germline V gene. Participant reports of clinical history set cohort assignment. Symptom resolution, clearance, or two negative PCRs marked donors in Cohort 3 as recovered. In the original analysis: For nucleated cells, counts were estimated from reference gene primer amplification. The protocol was immunoSEQ multiplex PCR, while the TCRdb copy is restricted to in-frame clones and leaves out a portion. The DNA gave D and trimming, while V, J and clone size come from that table. The sample has just over 300,000 clones, approximately 85% seen once.

This TCR was recovered from a man aged 25-40 years who had recovered from COVID-19. The sequenced sample was PBMCs or T cells enriched from blood (not recorded which). V gene TRBV10-3 combines with J gene TRBJ1-2; D not resolved. The CDR3 reads CAISESPGNDGYTF. CDR3 sequence (DNA): TGTGCCATCAGTGAGTCCCCGGGGAACGATGGCTACACCTTC.